A selection of T cell receptor beta chains follows, all from one sample in a study of OX40 agonist ivuxolimab in advanced cancers. Here immunoSEQ multiplex PCR was the method, and the copy in TCRdb shows in-frame clones only, minus some. The sample contains 40,000 to 55,000 clones, roughly 90% of which appear only once. This sample comprised CD4+ or CD8+ T cells sorted from blood, obtained in a trial of the OX40 agonist ivuxolimab. The receptors derive from an adult with an advanced solid tumor such as melanoma, head and neck, liver or kidney cancer. The CDR3 runs from the conserved cysteine through the conserved F or W. The order of the fields is V gene, J gene, D gene, clone size, CDR3 DNA, CDR3 protein. A D gene is named only where the DNA matches it firmly. Clone size is given for some rows only: seen once, a few or many times, or a class if the clone is expanded.

TRBV7-9	TRBJ1-5	-	-	TGTGCCAGCAGTCTATGGTCCGGGCTTGGGAATCAGCCCCAGCATTTT	CASSLWSGLGNQPQHF
TRBV11-3	TRBJ1-1	-	-	TGTGCCAGCAGCTTAGGACGGGGCACTGAAGCTTTCTTT	CASSLGRGTEAFF
TRBV27	TRBJ1-5	TRBD1	-	TGTGCCAGCAAAAATTCCGGGACAGGGGAGGGTCAGCCCCAGCATTTT	CASKNSGTGEGQPQHF
TRBV29-1	TRBJ1-6	-	once	TGCAGCGCTAAATTCCTCAGGGAAGGCAATTCACCCCTCCACTTT	CSAKFLREGNSPLHF
TRBV29-1	TRBJ2-6	TRBD1	-	TGCAGCATAGGACAGGGGGCACGAGGGGCCAACGTCCTGACTTTC	CSIGQGARGANVLTF
TRBV5-4	TRBJ1-1	-	few	TGTGCCAGCAGCTCTGAAACCGCTGAAGCTTTCTTT	CASSSETAEAFF
TRBV19	TRBJ1-3	-	-	TGTGCCAGTACCGTCAGGAGCTCTGGAAACACCATATATTTT	CASTVRSSGNTIYF
TRBV6-5	TRBJ1-1	-	-	TGTGCCAGCAGTTACAAGGGGTGGTTTACTGAAGCTTTCTTT	CASSYKGWFTEAFF
TRBV27	TRBJ2-3	TRBD1	-	TGTGCCAGCACCCGGACAGGGATAGGGTTGGAAGATACGCAGTATTTT	CASTRTGIGLEDTQYF
TRBV10-1	TRBJ2-3	-	once	TGCGCCAGCAGTCCTGGGCGACTCACAGATACGCAGTATTTT	CASSPGRLTDTQYF
TRBV6-1	TRBJ2-4	TRBD2	-	TGTGCCAGCAGTGGGGCGGGGGACATTCAGTACTTC	CASSGAGDIQYF
TRBV6-1	TRBJ1-2	-	-	TGTGCCAGCAGTGGGAGACAGGTGCTCTATGGCTACACCTTC	CASSGRQVLYGYTF
TRBV5-1	TRBJ2-7	-	-	TGCGCCAGCAGCGAATCCTACGAGCAGTACTTC	CASSESYEQYF